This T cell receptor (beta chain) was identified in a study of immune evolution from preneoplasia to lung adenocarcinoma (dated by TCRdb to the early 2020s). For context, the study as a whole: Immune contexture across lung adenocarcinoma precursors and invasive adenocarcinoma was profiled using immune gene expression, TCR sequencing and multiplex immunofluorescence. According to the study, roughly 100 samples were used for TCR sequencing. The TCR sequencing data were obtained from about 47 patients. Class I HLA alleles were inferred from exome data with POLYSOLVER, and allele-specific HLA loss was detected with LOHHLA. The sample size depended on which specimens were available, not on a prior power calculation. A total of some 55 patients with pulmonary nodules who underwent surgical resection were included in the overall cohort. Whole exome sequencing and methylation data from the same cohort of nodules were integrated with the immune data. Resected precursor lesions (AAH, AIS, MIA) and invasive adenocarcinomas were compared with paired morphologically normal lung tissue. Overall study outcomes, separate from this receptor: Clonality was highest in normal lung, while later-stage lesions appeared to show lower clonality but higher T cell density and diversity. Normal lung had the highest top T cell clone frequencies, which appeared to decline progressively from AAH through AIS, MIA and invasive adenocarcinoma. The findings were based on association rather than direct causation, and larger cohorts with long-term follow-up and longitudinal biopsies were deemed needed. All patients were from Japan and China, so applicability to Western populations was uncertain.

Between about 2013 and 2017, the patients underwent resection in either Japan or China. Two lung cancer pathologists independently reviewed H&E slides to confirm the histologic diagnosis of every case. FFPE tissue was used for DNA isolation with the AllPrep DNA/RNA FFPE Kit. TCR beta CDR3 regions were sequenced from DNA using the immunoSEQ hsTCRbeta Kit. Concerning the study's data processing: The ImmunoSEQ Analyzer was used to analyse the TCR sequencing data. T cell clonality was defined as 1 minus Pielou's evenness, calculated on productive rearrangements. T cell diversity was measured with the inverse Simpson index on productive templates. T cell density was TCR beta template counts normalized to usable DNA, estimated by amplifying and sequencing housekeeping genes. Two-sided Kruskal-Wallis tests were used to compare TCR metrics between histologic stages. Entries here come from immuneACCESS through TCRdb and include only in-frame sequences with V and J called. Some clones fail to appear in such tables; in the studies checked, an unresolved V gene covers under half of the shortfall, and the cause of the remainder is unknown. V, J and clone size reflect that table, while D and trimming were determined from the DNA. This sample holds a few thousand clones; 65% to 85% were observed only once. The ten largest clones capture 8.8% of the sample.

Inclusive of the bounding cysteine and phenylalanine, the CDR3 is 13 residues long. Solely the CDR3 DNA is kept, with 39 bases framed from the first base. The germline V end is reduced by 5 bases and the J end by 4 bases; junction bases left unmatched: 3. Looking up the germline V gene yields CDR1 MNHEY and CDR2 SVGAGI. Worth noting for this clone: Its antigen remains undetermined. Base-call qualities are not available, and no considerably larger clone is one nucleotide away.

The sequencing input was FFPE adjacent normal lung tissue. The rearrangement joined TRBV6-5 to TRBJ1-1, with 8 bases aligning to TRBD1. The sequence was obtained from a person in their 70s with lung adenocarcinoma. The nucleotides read TGTGCCAGCAGTCCTGGACAGGGCACTGAAGCTTTCTTT. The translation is CASSPGQGTEAFF.